This TCR beta chain was found in a study of T-cell reconstitution after alpha-beta-depleted transplantation in children. Preparing the TCRbeta library involved the use of unique molecular identifiers. TCRdb reanalysed the PCR reads using MiXCR and keeps one entry per CDR3 protein. The table has fewer than 120,000 distinct CDR3 sequences, around 10% seen once; the top ten hold 6.5% to 9.5%. CDR3 size: 13 residues. V was pared by 1 base and J by 7 bases, with 0 bases of the junction left unmatched. CDR1 is SEHNR and CDR2 is FQNEAQ in the germline V gene (reference sequence). The source of this sequence is a human donor who donated a stem cell graft to a child with acute lymphoblastic leukemia. The sample consisted of PBMCs from the stem cell graft donor, taken from the stem cell graft. V usage is TRBV7-9 and J usage is TRBJ1-4, with 7 bases aligning to TRBD1. CDR3 nucleotides: TGTGCCAGCAGCTTAGGGACAGGTGAAAAACTGTTTTTT. This gives the protein CASSLGTGEKLFF.